The next 22 T cell receptor beta chains were all read from a single sample in a study of shared clonotypes between healthy human individuals. Clones were sequenced by immunoSEQ multiplex PCR, and TCRdb holds only the in-frame ones, with some missing. The table has about 980,000 clones, 76% seen once. Sequencing was carried out using memory CD4+ T cells sorted from blood. Subset here: CD45RA-negative fraction. These receptors were collected from a man younger than 35 in good health.

The gene calls are TRBV6-6 and TRBJ1-2; TRBD1 agrees at 7 bases. After removal of 2 bases from V and 6 bases from J, the junction contained 6 bases not matched to a gene. Germline CDR1 reads MNHNY; CDR2 reads SVGAGI (reference sequence). The CDR3 runs to 14 residues. For the CDR3, the DNA is TGTGCCAGCAGTTACCAACAGGGGAACGATGGCTACACCTTC. Encoded protein: CASSYQQGNDGYTF.

The chain carries TRBV6-1 and TRBJ2-2; 7 bases line up with TRBD1. The V segment lost 8 bases and the J segment 6 bases; nucleotides outside the gene matches: 12. This CDR3 has 15 residues. CDR1 and CDR2 (germline): MNHNS, SASEGT. The CDR3 DNA reads TGTGCCAGCTCGAAGACAGGGATTTCACCCGGGGAGCTGTTTTTT. Its protein product is CASSKTGISPGELFF.

The genes are TRBV5-1 and TRBJ2-5, with TRBD1 identical over 10 bases. V lost 0 bases and J lost 5; bases outside the gene matches: 4. Germline V gives CDR1 SGHRS, CDR2 YFSETQ. The CDR3 is 15 residues long. Here the CDR3 reads CASSLVTGGRETQYF. Written as DNA, the CDR3 is TGCGCCAGCAGCTTGGTGACAGGGGGCCGGGAGACCCAGTACTTC.

This chain joins TRBV4-2 and TRBJ2-4; D is possibly TRBD1 (6 bases). Germline lookup yields CDR1 LGHNA and CDR2 YNFKEQ. The CDR3 totals 16 residues. The germline V and J ends were trimmed by 3 bases and 3 bases, with 15 bases remaining between them. CDR3 bases: TGTGCCAGCAGCCAGGACCTAGGGGGTGGCAAAAACATTCAGTACTTC. Its translation: CASSQDLGGGKNIQYF.

V gene TRBV6-6 combines with J gene TRBJ1-3, with a possible D match to TRBD1 (6 bases). From germline, CDR1 is MNHNY and CDR2 SVGAGI (reference sequence). The CDR3 spans 12 residues. The ends were cut back, 8 bases at V and 8 bases at J, with 13 bases in the middle. The CDR3 loop is CASGGATDTIYF. The CDR3 nucleotides are TGTGCCAGCGGGGGGGCGACGGACACCATATATTTT.

This chain uses TRBV7-8 with TRBJ2-1; D is undetermined. The V gene's germline CDR1 is SGHVS and CDR2 FQNEAQ. This CDR3 spans 14 amino acids. The V end lost 2 bases, the J end lost 6 bases, and 11 bases lay between the germline ends. The CDR3 region is CASSLTLVINEQFF. For the CDR3, the DNA is TGTGCCAGCAGCTTAACACTGGTGATCAATGAGCAGTTCTTC.

Concerning this clone itself: The same CDR3 is also encoded by other DNA sequences in this sample. The chain recombines TRBV11-2 with TRBJ2-5, with D hard to call. Germline V gene data show CDR1 as SGHAT and CDR2 as FQNNGV. Trimming shortened V by 0 bases and J by 8 bases, and 7 bases separated the two germline ends. The CDR3 is 12 residues long. This chain's CDR3 is CASSLDRGTQYF. CDR3 nucleotides: TGTGCCAGCAGCTTAGATCGCGGAACCCAGTACTTC.

The chain recombines TRBV7-2 with TRBJ1-1; D gene unclear. Trimming left V 1 base short and J 3 bases short, with 6 bases between. Germline assignment: CDR1 SGHTA and CDR2 FQGNSA. The CDR3 spans 13 residues. The CDR3 spells CASSLEMDTEAFF. CDR3 bases: TGTGCCAGCAGCTTAGAGATGGACACTGAAGCTTTCTTT.

V and J are TRBV28 and TRBJ2-3; 7 bases fit TRBD2. Germline CDR1 and CDR2: MDHEN and SYDVKM. The CDR3 sequence is 17 residues long. V lost 6 bases, J lost 3 bases, and 15 bases stayed unmatched. The CDR3 region is CASSQHGGRSATDTQYF. DNA of the CDR3: TGTGCCAGCAGCCAGCACGGGGGGAGATCGGCTACAGATACGCAGTATTTT.

This clone is a singleton in its sample. Being one base from a much bigger clone, this may be a read error. The same CDR3 can be traced to other DNA sequences in this sample. This chain connects TRBV7-8 to TRBJ2-7; TRBD1 matches 8 bases. CDR3 length: 13 amino acids. Germline V gene data show CDR1 as SGHVS and CDR2 as FQNEAQ. The junction had 0 bases not matched to a gene; V was cut back by 3 bases and J by 2 bases. The CDR3 DNA sequence: TGTGCCAGCAGCTTGGACAGGGCCTACGAGCAGTACTTC. It yields the protein CASSLDRAYEQYF.

The chain links TRBV6-1 to TRBJ1-5, with a tentative D call TRBD1 (5 bases). V was cut by 7 bases and J by 7 bases, with 17 bases left in between. CDR3 length equals 14 residues. The V gene's germline CDR1 is MNHNS and CDR2 SASEGT. The CDR3 sequence is CASIPQVGGQPQHF. The CDR3 DNA sequence: TGTGCCAGCATTCCACAGGTGGGCGGCCAGCCCCAGCATTTT.

The rearrangement uses TRBV28 and TRBJ2-3, with D tentatively TRBD2 (5 bases). This CDR3 is built from 15 residues. The germline V gene has CDR1 MDHEN and CDR2 SYDVKM. V was shortened by 2 bases and J by 4 bases, with 13 bases between the two germline ends. The CDR3 is CASSLGPGVPDTQYF. The CDR3 nucleotides read TGTGCCAGCAGTTTAGGCCCCGGGGTCCCAGATACGCAGTATTTT.

CDR3 nucleotides: TGTGCCAGCAGCTTAGGAATAAGGGGGGATGGCTACACCTTC. This gives the protein CASSLGIRGDGYTF. The chain employs TRBV13 and TRBJ1-2; a possible D gene is TRBD1 (6 bases). The V gene lost 0 bases and the J gene lost 6 bases, with 11 bases spanning the gap. The V gene's germline CDR1 is PRHDT and CDR2 FYEKMQ (reference sequence). The CDR3 is 14 amino acids. The whole variable domain, filled in from reference TRBV13 and TRBJ1-2, reads AAGVIQSPRHLIKEKRETATLKCYPIPRHDTVYWYQQGPGQDPQFLISFYEKMQSDKGSIPDRFSAQQFSDYHSELNMSSLELGDSALYFCASSLGIRGDGYTFGSGTRLTVV.

The chain carries TRBV7-9 and TRBJ1-1, with a tentative D call TRBD1 (6 bases). V was trimmed by 1 base and J by 7 bases, leaving 13 bases between them. Germline V gene sequence: CDR1 SEHNR, CDR2 FQNEAQ (reference sequence). CDR3 length: 14 residues. The CDR3 reads CASSLGGPRSEAFF. The CDR3 DNA reads as TGTGCCAGCAGCTTAGGGGGGCCCAGAAGTGAAGCTTTCTTT.

Comment on this clone: Other DNA sequences in the same sample also yield this CDR3. The rearrangement links TRBV6-5 to TRBJ1-2; 9 bases match TRBD1. CDR1 and CDR2 from the germline V gene are MNHEY and SVGAGI. CDR3 length: 15 amino acids. The junction had 1 base not matched to a gene; V was cut back by 0 bases and J by 2 bases. CDR3 amino acids: CASSYSGTGNYGYTF. The CDR3 nucleotides are TGTGCCAGCAGTTACTCCGGGACAGGGAACTATGGCTACACCTTC.

This rearrangement joins TRBV7-3 to TRBJ2-7; maybe TRBD2 (6 bases). Germline V gene sequence: CDR1 SGHTA, CDR2 FQGTGA. CDR3 length: 13 residues. V dropped 1 base and J dropped 5 bases, with 9 bases sitting between them. The CDR3 nucleotides are TGTGCCAGCAGCTTAAGCCCGGGGGACGAGCAGTACTTC. This translates into CASSLSPGDEQYF.

This rearrangement joins TRBV4-2 to TRBJ2-4; D assignment may be TRBD1 or TRBD2 (5 bases each). Germline V lookup: CDR1 LGHNA, CDR2 YNFKEQ. This CDR3 has 15 residues. The V and J ends lost 1 base and 5 bases respectively, with 12 bases between them. The CDR3: CASSQVEGPENIQYF. In DNA form, the CDR3 reads TGTGCCAGCAGCCAAGTAGAGGGGCCGGAAAACATTCAGTACTTC.

A single count supports this clone. The rearrangement joins TRBV2 to TRBJ1-5; no clear D gene. CDR1 and CDR2 from the germline V gene are SNHLY and FYNNEI. This CDR3 is 14 amino acids long. The ends were cut back, 3 bases at V and 2 bases at J, with 8 bases in the middle. The CDR3 DNA reads as TGTGCCAGCAGTGACTCACAGCGCAATCAGCCCCAGCATTTT. Its protein is CASSDSQRNQPQHF.

The chain recombines TRBV25-1 with TRBJ2-5, with D possibly matching TRBD2 (6 bases). Per germline, CDR1 MGHDK and CDR2 SYGVNS. Trimming stripped 1 base from V and 5 bases from J, with 17 bases between. The CDR3 is 16 amino acids. CDR3 in amino acids: CASSELSSGEWETQYF. The CDR3 DNA follows: TGTGCCAGCAGTGAATTGAGTAGCGGAGAGTGGGAGACCCAGTACTTC.

This chain uses TRBV5-1 with TRBJ1-6, with D possibly being TRBD1 (6 bases). The germline V gene has CDR1 SGHRS and CDR2 YFSETQ. V lost 0 bases to trimming and J lost 8 bases, with 12 bases between them. The CDR3 sequence is 15 residues long. The CDR3 DNA is TGCGCCAGCAGCTTGGAAGGGGGGCGGGATTCACCCCTCCACTTT. Translating it yields CASSLEGGRDSPLHF.

The rearrangement joins TRBV30 to TRBJ1-2; a possible D gene is TRBD1 (5 bases). V was pared by 1 base and J by 3 bases, with 9 bases between. Germline CDR1 GTSNPN, CDR2 SVGIG (reference sequence). The CDR3 has 13 residues. CDR3 coding DNA: TGTGCCTGGAGTGCCCTCAGGGACTATGGCTACACCTTC. This codes for CAWSALRDYGYTF.

This chain links TRBV19 with TRBJ2-1, with 10 bases lining up with TRBD2. Per the germline V gene, CDR1 is LNHDA and CDR2 is SQIVND (reference sequence). After removal of 5 bases from V and 2 bases from J, the junction contained 18 bases not matched to a gene. The CDR3 has 20 residues. CDR3 nucleotide sequence: TGTGCCAGTAGTCAAAGCCCCTTTTTTAGTAGCGGGGGGACCTACAATGAGCAGTTCTTC. This gives the protein CASSQSPFFSSGGTYNEQFF. The full variable domain, in which reference TRBV19 and TRBJ2-1 provide the parts outside the CDR3, is DGGITQSPKYLFRKEGQNVTLSCEQNLNHDAMYWYRQDPGQGLRLIYYSQIVNDFQKGDIAEGYSVSREKKESFPLTVTSAQKNPTAFYLCASSQSPFFSSGGTYNEQFFGPGTRLTVL.